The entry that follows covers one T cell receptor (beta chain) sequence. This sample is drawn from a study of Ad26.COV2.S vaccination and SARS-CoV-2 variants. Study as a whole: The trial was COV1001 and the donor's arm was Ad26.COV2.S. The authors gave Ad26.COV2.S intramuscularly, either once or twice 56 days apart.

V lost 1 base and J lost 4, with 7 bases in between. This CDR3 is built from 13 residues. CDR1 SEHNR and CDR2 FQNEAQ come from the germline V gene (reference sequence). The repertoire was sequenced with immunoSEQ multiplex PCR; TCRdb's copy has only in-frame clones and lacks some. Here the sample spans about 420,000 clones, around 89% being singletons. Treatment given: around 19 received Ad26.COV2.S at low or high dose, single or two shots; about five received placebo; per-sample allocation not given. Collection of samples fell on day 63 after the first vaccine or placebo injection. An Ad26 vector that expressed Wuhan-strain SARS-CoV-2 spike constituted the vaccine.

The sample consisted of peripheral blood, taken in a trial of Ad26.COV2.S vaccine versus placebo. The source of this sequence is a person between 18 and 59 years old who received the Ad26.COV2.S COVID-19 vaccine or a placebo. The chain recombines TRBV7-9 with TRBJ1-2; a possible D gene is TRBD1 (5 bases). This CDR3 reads CASSLVGTYGYTF. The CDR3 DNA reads TGTGCCAGCAGCTTAGTGGGGACCTATGGCTACACCTTC.